This T cell receptor (beta chain) was captured in a study of blood T cell repertoires in COVID-19. For the study at large: PBMCs, B-cell-depleted T cells, or T cells provided the cDNA or gDNA that made up the material.

Per the authors' pipeline: It was from reference gene primer amplification that nucleated cell counts were estimated. Assay: immunoSEQ multiplex PCR; the TCRdb copy retains only in-frame clones and omits some. V and J calls and clone size are those listed in that table; D and trimming were worked out from the DNA. The sample gives 90,000 to 130,000 clones, 75% to 85% of which show up once; approximately 15% is in the top ten. Germline loops: CDR1 SNHLY, CDR2 FYNNEI. The junction had 6 bases not matched to a gene; V was cut back by 0 bases and J by 10 bases. The CDR3 has 14 residues. The rearrangement uses TRBV2 and TRBJ2-1; 7 bases are shared with TRBD1. Sequenced: peripheral blood. This receptor was obtained from a woman aged 60-75 years with acute or convalescent COVID-19. The CDR3 coding sequence is TGTGCCAGCAGTGAAGCGCCTTACAGGGGCGAGCAGTTCTTC. Translated, it gives CASSEAPYRGEQFF.